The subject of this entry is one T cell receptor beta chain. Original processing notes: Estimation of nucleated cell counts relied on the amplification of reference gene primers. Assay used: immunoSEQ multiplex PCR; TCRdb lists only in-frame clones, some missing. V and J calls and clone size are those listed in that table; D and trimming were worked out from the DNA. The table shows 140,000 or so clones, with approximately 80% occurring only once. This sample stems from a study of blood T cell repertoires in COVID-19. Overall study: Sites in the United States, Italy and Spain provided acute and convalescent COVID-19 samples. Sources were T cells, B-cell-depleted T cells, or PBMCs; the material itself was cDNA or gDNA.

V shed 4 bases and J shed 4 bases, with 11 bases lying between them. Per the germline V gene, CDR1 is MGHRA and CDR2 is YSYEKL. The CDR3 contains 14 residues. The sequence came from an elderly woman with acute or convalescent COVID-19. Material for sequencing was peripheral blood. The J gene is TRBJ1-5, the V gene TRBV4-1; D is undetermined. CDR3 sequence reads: CASSRAGGNQPQHF. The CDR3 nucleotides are TGCGCCAGCAGCCGCGCAGGAGGGAATCAGCCCCAGCATTTT.